This TCR beta chain is from a study of blood T cell repertoires in COVID-19. TCRdb's copy holds only in-frame clones and misses some; the assay was immunoSEQ multiplex PCR. The sample holds 95,000 to 150,000 clones; roughly 78% are singletons and the top ten take around 16%. Only one count was recorded for this clone. Sequenced sample: peripheral blood. The source of this sequence is a man aged 55 to 70 with active or convalescent COVID-19.

CDR3 region: CASSIHPGRPRGISNQPQHF. CDR3 nucleotides: TGTGCCAGCAGCATCCATCCAGGTCGGCCGAGGGGGATTAGCAATCAGCCCCAGCATTTT. This sequence joins TRBV21-1 and TRBJ1-5; the table gives TRBD1 as D, unverified against the DNA. TRBV21-1 is flagged as a pseudogene. The CDR3 sequence is 20 residues long.